Presented here are 16 T cell receptor beta chains from one specimen sequenced in a study of vaccination and CD4 T cells after COVID-19. Cultured CD4+ T cell DNA underwent sequencing with the Oncomine TCR Beta short-read assay. TCRdb passed the PCR reads through MiXCR, listing each CDR3 protein once. Seen here are some 21,000 distinct CDR3 sequences, approximately 38% observed once, and the top ten hold over 4%. For these TCRs, the target antigens are not known. Stated treatment: approximately nine-day PBMC culture with coronavirus spike peptide pools or control peptides (ViraFEST assay). The input for sequencing was CD4+ T cells from blood, cultured in vitro, taken before SARS-CoV-2 vaccination. These receptors originate from a human donor who had recovered from COVID-19.

The chain carries TRBV25-1 and TRBJ1-1; TRBD1 is a possible D gene (5 bases). V was trimmed by 1 base and J by 0 bases, leaving 9 bases between them. This CDR3 region has 15 residues. The germline V gene has CDR1 MGHDK and CDR2 SYGVNS. The CDR3 protein is CASSESGPMNTEAFF. The DNA for the CDR3 is TGTGCCAGCAGTGAATCAGGGCCCATGAACACTGAAGCTTTCTTT.

This chain connects TRBV4-2 to TRBJ1-2; the D is unclear. CDR1 and CDR2 (germline): LGHNA, YNFKEQ. Deletions cut 0 bases from V and 6 bases from J, with 17 bases between. The CDR3 length is 16 residues. DNA of the CDR3: TGTGCCAGCAGCCAAGATTCTGGACGGTTCTTAGATGGCTACACCTTC. As protein: CASSQDSGRFLDGYTF.

CDR3 region: CAWSWQHSNQPQHF. CDR3 DNA: TGTGCCTGGAGCTGGCAGCATAGCAATCAGCCCCAGCATTTT. This chain uses TRBV30 with TRBJ1-5; D is ambiguous. This CDR3 has 14 residues. V lost 3 bases to trimming and J lost 0 bases, with 9 bases between them. In germline, CDR1 is GTSNPN, CDR2 SVGIG (reference sequence).

This clonotype turned up a few times. This sequence joins TRBV24-1 and TRBJ2-1; TRBD2 is a possible D gene (6 bases). Trimming stripped 4 bases from V and 4 bases from J, with 10 bases between. Germline CDR1 and CDR2: KGHDR and SFDVKD. The CDR3 has 14 residues. CDR3 nucleotide sequence: TGTGCCACCAGTGAAACCGGGACTTACAATGAGCAGTTCTTC. This sequence encodes CATSETGTYNEQFF.

The chain uses TRBV7-2 and TRBJ2-5; D unclear. With 5 bases removed from V and 6 bases from J, the gap between germline ends came to 13 bases. The germline V gene has CDR1 SGHTA and CDR2 FQGNSA. CDR3 size: 13 residues. The CDR3 DNA follows: TGTGCCAGCAGCCAACAACCCAGCCAGACCCAGTACTTC. It translates to CASSQQPSQTQYF.

The chain joins TRBV6-1 to TRBJ1-1; D not certain. From germline, CDR1 is MNHNS and CDR2 SASEGT. Trimming took off 6 bases at V and 1 base at J, with 9 bases between the two ends. The CDR3 extends over 13 amino acids. The CDR3, as DNA: TGTGCCAGCAGAGCGGGCCCGAACACTGAAGCTTTCTTT. Amino acids: CASRAGPNTEAFF.

This clonotype is large (0.1 to 1%) within its sample. This chain connects TRBV5-1 to TRBJ1-5; D ambiguous. There are 14 residues in the CDR3. V shed 3 bases and J shed 5 bases, with 12 bases lying between them. The V gene's germline CDR1 is SGHRS and CDR2 YFSETQ. The CDR3: CASSSQGLDQPQHF. CDR3 DNA sequence: TGCGCCAGCAGCTCACAAGGCCTGGATCAGCCCCAGCATTTT.

This clonotype was recorded once. The rearrangement joins TRBV11-2 to TRBJ1-1; 12 nucleotides match TRBD1. Germline V gene lookup returns CDR1 SGHAT and CDR2 FQNNGV. V shed 6 bases, J shed 1 base, and the junction held 6 bases outside the gene matches. CDR3 length: 16 amino acids. CDR3 sequence: CASRRRDRGPNTEAFF. The CDR3 region has the DNA TGTGCCAGCAGGCGCCGGGACAGGGGGCCGAACACTGAAGCTTTCTTT.

The sample holds a few counts of this clonotype. The J gene is TRBJ2-3, the V gene TRBV27; 8 positions agree with TRBD2. V lost 6 bases, J lost 3 bases, and 11 bases stayed unmatched. The CDR3 runs 16 residues. Germline CDR1 is MNHEY and CDR2 is SMNVEV (reference sequence). CDR3 sequence reads: CASSPGFGGATDTQYF. CDR3 bases: TGTGCCAGCAGCCCTGGGTTCGGGGGGGCAACAGATACGCAGTATTTT.

The V call is TRBV6-1, the J call TRBJ2-3, with D possibly TRBD2 on 7 matching bases. The CDR3 loop spans 14 amino acids. CDR1 MNHNS and CDR2 SASEGT come from the germline V gene. Trimming shortened V by 1 base and J by 9 bases, and 14 bases separated the two germline ends. CDR3 nucleotide sequence: TGTGCCAGCAGTGAAGGGGGGGGGCCGGGAACGCAGTATTTT. Amino acids: CASSEGGGPGTQYF.

As concerns this clonotype: An end of the junction differs from the germline gene, which may be a read error. The chain joins TRBV7-2 to TRBJ2-2; D gene ambiguous. The CDR3 has 16 amino acids. Looked up from germline, CDR1 is SGHTA and CDR2 is FQGNSA. The DNA of the CDR3 is TGTGCCAGCACCTTACCCCTTGGAATTAACACCGGGGAGCTGTTTTTT. It codes for CASTLPLGINTGELFF.

The chain carries TRBV19 and TRBJ2-2, with 13 bases matching TRBD2. V trimming: 5 bases; J trimming: 4 bases; junction bases outside the gene matches: 4. CDR1 is LNHDA and CDR2 is SQIVND in the germline V gene (reference sequence). The CDR3 sequence is 16 residues long. This CDR3 is CASSSLAGGGTGELFF. The CDR3 coding sequence is TGTGCCAGTAGTTCACTAGCGGGAGGGGGCACCGGGGAGCTGTTTTTT.

The genes are TRBV29-1 and TRBJ2-5; D may correspond to TRBD1 or TRBD2 (5 bases each). CDR3 length: 14 residues. V lost 3 bases and J lost 2, with 13 bases in between. Germline V gene data show CDR1 as SQVTM and CDR2 as ANQGSEA. In DNA, the CDR3 is TGCAGCGTTGATTCGGGGCTTGGTCAAGAGACCCAGTACTTC. Translating gives CSVDSGLGQETQYF.

This chain connects TRBV19 to TRBJ1-1; D gene unclear. The CDR3 is 13 amino acids. V dropped 3 bases and J dropped 4 bases, with 9 bases sitting between them. Looked up from germline, CDR1 is LNHDA and CDR2 is SQIVND (reference sequence). CDR3 DNA sequence: TGTGCCAGTAGTATCCGGGGAACCACTGAAGCTTTCTTT. As protein: CASSIRGTTEAFF. Complete variable domain (other parts from reference TRBV19 and TRBJ1-1): DGGITQSPKYLFRKEGQNVTLSCEQNLNHDAMYWYRQDPGQGLRLIYYSQIVNDFQKGDIAEGYSVSREKKESFPLTVTSAQKNPTAFYLCASSIRGTTEAFFGQGTRLTVV.

The chain couples TRBV6-2 or TRBV6-3 to TRBJ1-1; D is undetermined. Germline V gene data show CDR1 as MNHEY and CDR2 as SVGEGT. CDR3 length: 15 amino acids. Trimming cost V 2 bases and J 5 bases, with 15 bases left between them. The CDR3 nucleotides read TGTGCCAGCAGTTACAGCGGACCGCTGGGAACTGAAGCTTTCTTT. This translates into CASSYSGPLGTEAFF.

The chain couples TRBV12-3 or TRBV12-4 to TRBJ1-5; the match to TRBD1 covers 7 bases. The J segment lost 4 bases and the V segment lost 3 bases, leaving 6 bases of the junction unmatched. The CDR3 contains 15 residues. The CDR3 is CASSLRQGVNQPQHF. The CDR3 DNA reads TGTGCCAGCAGTTTGCGCCAGGGGGTTAATCAGCCCCAGCATTTT.